This entry is about one T cell receptor beta chain. Its antigen remains unidentified. Study-wide points: Whole repertoires were not studied in the larger cohort, only one V-J beta rearrangement. Tumor Tregs overlapped most with tumor, then blood, naive CD4+ cells.

Germline V gene sequence: CDR1 DFQATT, CDR2 SNEGSKA (reference sequence). The CDR3 totals 14 residues. V lost 3 bases, J lost 2 bases, and 13 bases lay in between. Full-length variable regions came from constant-region reverse primers plus semi-nested Nested Universal Primer A PCR. TCRdb ran MiXCR on the 5' RACE reads and lists one entry per CDR3 protein. Of approximately 47,000 distinct CDR3 sequences listed, around 26% are singletons. This TCR was recovered from a female donor with breast cancer. Sequencing used naive CD4+ T cells sorted from blood. Described subset: naive CD4+ T cells, CD4+CD45RA+CD25-. This chain connects TRBV20-1 to TRBJ1-1; D gene unclear. CDR3 residues: CSASDFSFNTEAFF. The DNA for the CDR3 is TGCAGTGCTAGTGATTTCAGCTTCAACACTGAAGCTTTCTTT.